A single sample is the source of the 17 T cell receptor beta chains below, sequenced in a study of T cells after yellow fever vaccination. TCRdb redid the calling of the 5' RACE reads with MiXCR, one entry per CDR3 protein. Of 550,000 to 750,000 distinct CDR3 sequences in the sample, approximately 12% were seen once. The sequencing used PBMCs, collected on the day of the yellow fever booster vaccination. These receptors were collected from a man aged 25 to 40 who received the YFV17D yellow fever vaccine.

The genes are TRBV7-9 and TRBJ2-3; D unclear. With 4 bases removed from V and 6 bases from J, the gap between germline ends came to 8 bases. Germline V lookup: CDR1 SEHNR, CDR2 FQNEAQ (reference sequence). The CDR3 consists of 12 residues. The CDR3 nucleotides read TGTGCCAGCAGCTACGGTCCGGATACGCAGTATTTT. Translated: CASSYGPDTQYF.

The chain is built from TRBV7-2 and TRBJ2-7; a possible D gene is TRBD2 (5 bases). The CDR3 runs 13 residues. With 8 bases removed from V and 5 bases from J, the gap between germline ends came to 16 bases. Germline V gene data show CDR1 as SGHTA and CDR2 as FQGNSA. CDR3 sequence (DNA): TGTGCCAGCTTAGCGCAGCGATCGAACGAGCAGTACTTC. It encodes CASLAQRSNEQYF.

J is TRBJ2-3 and V is TRBV7-2, with a possible D match to TRBD1 (6 bases). CDR1 and CDR2 from the germline V gene are SGHTA and FQGNSA. Trimming cost V 3 bases and J 3 bases, with 13 bases left between them. This CDR3 has 15 amino acids. CDR3 region: CASSFHREKTDTQYF. DNA for the CDR3: TGTGCCAGCAGCTTCCACAGGGAAAAAACAGATACGCAGTATTTT.

This clonotype was counted between two and nine times. The chain recombines TRBV13 with TRBJ2-2; no clear D gene. This CDR3 has 14 amino acids. Trimming cost V 4 bases and J 7 bases, with 13 bases left between them. Germline values: CDR1 PRHDT, CDR2 FYEKMQ (reference sequence). CDR3 sequence: CASSSHASVGELFF. As DNA, the CDR3 is TGTGCCAGCAGCTCGCACGCCTCAGTCGGGGAGCTGTTTTTT.

This clonotype came up a few times. The chain employs TRBV6-5 and TRBJ2-1, with 9 nucleotides matching TRBD2. CDR1 and CDR2 from the germline V gene are MNHEY and SVGAGI. The CDR3 length is 18 residues. With V trimmed by 0 bases and J by 11 bases, 17 bases remained unmatched. DNA of the CDR3: TGTGCCAGCAGTTACTCGACTGCGACTAGCGGACTACAAATGCAGCAGTTCTTC. It yields the protein CASSYSTATSGLQMQQFF.

V gene TRBV20-1 combines with J gene TRBJ1-2; 9 positions agree with TRBD1. CDR3 length: 12 residues. CDR1 DFQATT and CDR2 SNEGSKA come from the germline V gene (reference sequence). Trimming cost V 7 bases and J 4 bases; bases outside gene matches: 4. The CDR3 sequence is CSGWTGVYGYTF. The CDR3, as DNA: TGCAGTGGTTGGACAGGGGTCTATGGCTACACCTTC.

The table lists this clonotype with a few counts. The V gene is TRBV5-5, the J gene TRBJ2-2, with TRBD2 matching 7 bases. V lost 4 bases, J lost 2 bases, and 5 bases stayed unmatched. CDR1 is SGHKS and CDR2 is YYEKEE in the germline V gene (reference sequence). The CDR3 runs 15 residues. CDR3 DNA: TGTGCCAGCAGCGTGCTAGCGGAAAACACCGGGGAGCTGTTTTTT. Encoded protein: CASSVLAENTGELFF.

The chain carries TRBV7-8 and TRBJ2-3, with D tentatively TRBD2 (5 bases). The CDR3 runs 16 residues. The germline CDR1 and CDR2 sequences are SGHVS and FQNEAQ. Trimming removed 3 bases at V and 5 bases at J, with 18 bases between. The CDR3 here is CASSFLLDSDGDTQYF. CDR3 in DNA: TGTGCCAGCAGCTTTCTCTTGGACTCGGATGGAGATACGCAGTATTTT.

This clonotype was recorded a few times. V is TRBV20-1 and J is TRBJ2-7, with D perhaps TRBD1 (6 bases). Germline values: CDR1 DFQATT, CDR2 SNEGSKA (reference sequence). This CDR3 is 15 amino acids long. The V end lost 1 base, the J end lost 1 base, and 14 bases lay between the germline ends. CDR3 amino acids: CSARGGGPGSYEQYF. In DNA form, the CDR3 reads TGCAGTGCTAGAGGAGGGGGACCCGGATCCTACGAGCAGTACTTC.

The V call is TRBV20-1, the J call TRBJ1-1, with a weak D call TRBD1 (5 bases). The CDR3 totals 15 residues. In germline, CDR1 is DFQATT, CDR2 SNEGSKA (reference sequence). V was clipped by 6 bases and J by 1 base, with 18 bases between them. The CDR3 region is CSAPKGTSENTEAFF. The CDR3, as DNA: TGCAGTGCGCCAAAAGGGACCTCTGAGAACACTGAAGCTTTCTTT.

The table lists this clonotype with a few counts. CDR3 nucleotides: TGCAGCGCAGACTTAGGGGGCGACGAGCAGTACTTC. This sequence encodes CSADLGGDEQYF. This chain joins TRBV29-1 and TRBJ2-7, with 7 bases lining up with TRBD1. Per the germline V gene, CDR1 is SQVTM and CDR2 is ANQGSEA. The CDR3 consists of 12 residues. V lost 7 bases, J lost 5 bases, and 8 bases stayed unmatched.

This clonotype appeared a single time. This chain uses TRBV20-1 with TRBJ2-2, with 10 bases that match TRBD2. The CDR3 is 15 residues long. Per the germline V gene, CDR1 is DFQATT and CDR2 is SNEGSKA (reference sequence). Trimming took 4 bases from V and 8 from J; bases not matched to a gene: 10. The CDR3 sequence: CSATSSGRASGELFF. Written as DNA, the CDR3 is TGCAGTGCTACCTCAAGCGGGAGGGCCTCAGGGGAGCTGTTTTTT.

The chain is built from TRBV6-1 and TRBJ1-1, with 7 positions matching TRBD1. The CDR3 is 16 amino acids. Germline lookup yields CDR1 MNHNS and CDR2 SASEGT. V shed 7 bases, J shed 1 base, and the junction held 12 bases outside the gene matches. The CDR3 protein is CASTQGFRGWNTEAFF. For the CDR3, the DNA is TGTGCCAGCACCCAAGGGTTCAGGGGGTGGAACACTGAAGCTTTCTTT.

V is TRBV4-3 and J is TRBJ2-5; D not resolved. The CDR3 has 15 amino acids. Germline V CDR1 and CDR2: LGHNA, YSLEER. Trimming stripped 0 bases from V and 1 base from J, with 9 bases between. The CDR3 is CASSQDASSQETQYF. CDR3 DNA: TGCGCCAGCAGCCAAGACGCGAGCTCCCAAGAGACCCAGTACTTC.

Only a few counts were recorded for this clonotype. V gene TRBV7-8 combines with J gene TRBJ2-3; D is perhaps TRBD2 (7 bases). V gave up 5 bases and J gave up 2 bases, with 17 bases separating them. There are 16 residues in the CDR3. The germline gives CDR1 SGHVS, CDR2 FQNEAQ. DNA of the CDR3: TGTGCCAGCAGCCGCGAGGGGGGGCGGATCACAGATACGCAGTATTTT. Translated, it gives CASSREGGRITDTQYF. Together with reference TRBV7-8 and TRBJ2-3, the CDR3 gives the full variable domain: GAGVSQSPRYKVAKRGQDVALRCDPISGHVSLFWYQQALGQGPEFLTYFQNEAQLDKSGLPSDRFFAERPEGSVSTLKIQRTQQEDSAVYLCASSREGGRITDTQYFGPGTRLTVL.

V usage is TRBV12-3 or TRBV12-4 and J usage is TRBJ2-5; D may be TRBD1 (6 bases). V was shortened by 8 bases and J by 5 bases, with 12 bases between the two germline ends. The CDR3 has 12 amino acids. The chain's CDR3 is CASGGSLETQYF. The CDR3 DNA follows: TGTGCCAGCGGGGGCAGCTTGGAGACCCAGTACTTC.

This chain links TRBV7-9 with TRBJ1-5; D may be TRBD1 (5 bases). Germline V gene sequence: CDR1 SEHNR, CDR2 FQNEAQ (reference sequence). The V and J ends lost 2 bases and 4 bases respectively, with 12 bases between them. CDR3 length: 15 residues. The CDR3 protein is CASSLTGGGNQPQHF. In DNA form, the CDR3 reads TGTGCCAGCAGCTTAACGGGGGGAGGAAATCAGCCCCAGCATTTT.